This section outlines one T cell receptor beta chain sequence together with its context. The antigen is not known. The treatment is: around 19 received Ad26.COV2.S at low or high dose, single or two shots; a few received placebo; per-sample allocation not given. The samples were gathered on day 63 after the first injection of vaccine or placebo. Participants' vaccine, an Ad26 vector, delivered Wuhan-strain SARS-CoV-2 spike. The CDR3 spans 15 residues. The V gene's germline CDR1 is MNHEY and CDR2 SMNVEV (reference sequence). Trimming removed 10 bases at V and 2 bases at J, with 19 bases between. The data are from a study of Ad26.COV2.S vaccination and SARS-CoV-2 variants. Whole-study context: By the intramuscular route, Ad26.COV2.S was given once, or twice 56 days apart.

Overall study findings and caveats: Recipients of either vaccine or placebo displayed similar breadth of non-spike TCRs.

Sequenced by immunoSEQ multiplex PCR; TCRdb stores in-frame clones only, minus some. Of roughly 330,000 clones in the sample, about nine tenths were seen once. The receptor was isolated from a person aged 18 to 59 who received the Ad26.COV2.S COVID-19 vaccine or a placebo. This specimen was peripheral blood, taken in a trial of Ad26.COV2.S vaccine versus placebo. This sequence joins TRBV27 and TRBJ2-3; perhaps TRBD1 as D (6 bases). The CDR3 sequence: CAIKGQDSHTDTQYF. Here the CDR3 DNA reads TGTGCCATCAAGGGGCAGGACAGCCACACAGATACGCAGTATTTT.